These 3 T cell receptor beta chains originate from one sample sequenced in a study of T cells after yellow fever vaccination. TCRdb reprocessed the 5' RACE reads via MiXCR and lists one record per CDR3 protein. Among some 500,000 distinct CDR3 sequences, roughly 14% were seen once, and the ten largest hold around an eighth. This sample comprised PBMCs, obtained on the day of the yellow fever booster vaccination. The receptors derive from a man between 25 and 39 years old who received the YFV17D yellow fever vaccine.

In its sample, this clonotype was seen once. The rearrangement links TRBV2 to TRBJ2-4; TRBD1 matches 12 bases. This CDR3 is 17 amino acids long. The germline CDR1 and CDR2 sequences are SNHLY and FYNNEI. V lost 11 bases and J lost 2; bases outside the gene matches: 13. CDR3 nucleotide sequence: TGTGCCTGCTGTTTTCGGGGACAGGGGGCTTCCAAAAACATTCAGTACTTC. Its protein product is CACCFRGQGASKNIQYF. Full variable domain (missing parts from reference TRBV2 and TRBJ2-4): EPEVTQTPSHQVTQMGQEVILRCVPISNHLYFYWYRQILGQKVEFLVSFYNNEISEKSEIFDDQFSVERPDGSNFTLKIRSTKLEDSAMYFCACCFRGQGASKNIQYFGAGTRLSVL.

The rearrangement uses TRBV9 and TRBJ2-7; D might be TRBD2 (5 bases). V lost 4 bases, J lost 3 bases, and 23 bases lay in between. CDR3 length equals 17 residues. CDR1 is SGDLS, CDR2 YYNGEE, per germline. Here the CDR3 reads CASSLAPARENRYEQYF. For the CDR3, the DNA is TGTGCCAGCAGCCTAGCCCCTGCCCGGGAAAACCGCTACGAGCAGTACTTC.

The rearrangement joins TRBV20-1 to TRBJ2-5, with a possible D match to TRBD2 (6 bases). This CDR3 is built from 14 residues. Trimming left V 8 bases short and J 0 bases short, with 16 bases between. The germline gives CDR1 DFQATT, CDR2 SNEGSKA (reference sequence). The CDR3 loop is CSRDFVLNQETQYF. CDR3 DNA: TGCAGTCGGGACTTCGTCCTTAACCAAGAGACCCAGTACTTC.